What follows are 22 T cell receptor beta chains derived from one specimen sequenced in a study of T cell clonotyping in hematopoietic cell transplantation (dated by TCRdb to about 2021). Libraries were prepared through the immunoSEQ multiplex PCR assay. TCRdb obtained this table from immuneACCESS and retained in-frame rearrangements with V and J assigned. These tables miss some clones; where compared with another copy, unresolved V genes account for less than half of the shortfall, and the remainder is unexplained. Across this sample there are 15,000 to 20,000 clones, with roughly three quarters seen only once. 14% to 15% of the sample goes to the ten largest clones. What was sequenced was peripheral blood mononuclear cells. The receptors were gathered from a man aged 55 to 69 in good health. Some clones in this sample may be carry-over from other donors' samples.

The chain uses TRBV29-1 and TRBJ1-2, with D unresolved. The germline CDR1 and CDR2 sequences are SQVTM and ANQGSEA. The CDR3 is 12 residues long. V shed 1 base and J shed 6 bases, with 9 bases lying between them. The CDR3 bases are TGCAGCGTTGAAGGAGTCAGAAATGGCTACACCTTC. Residues: CSVEGVRNGYTF.

The V gene is TRBV15, the J gene TRBJ1-5; D perhaps matches TRBD1 (5 bases). The V end lost 8 bases, the J end lost 6 bases, and 11 bases lay between the germline ends. Per the germline V gene, CDR1 is LNHNV and CDR2 is YYDKDF (reference sequence). The CDR3 spans 12 residues. CDR3 protein: CATSWGGQPQHF. In DNA form, the CDR3 reads TGTGCCACCTCTTGGGGCGGTCAGCCCCAGCATTTT.

This rearrangement joins TRBV5-1 to TRBJ2-2, with TRBD2 identical over 7 bases. This CDR3 is 16 amino acids long. The germline V gene has CDR1 SGHRS and CDR2 YFSETQ. The V gene end was trimmed by 2 bases and the J gene end by 2 bases; junction bases not matched to a gene: 6. Here the CDR3 reads CASSFPGGTNTGELFF. CDR3 nucleotide sequence: TGCGCCAGCAGCTTCCCGGGGGGAACTAACACCGGGGAGCTGTTTTTT.

The chain has TRBV19 and TRBJ1-4; D is ambiguous. This CDR3 region has 18 residues. V was clipped by 1 base and J by 8 bases, with 23 bases between them. In germline, CDR1 is LNHDA, CDR2 SQIVND (reference sequence). CDR3 sequence: CASSIAGLTPLSGEKLFF. CDR3 nucleotide sequence: TGTGCCAGTAGTATAGCAGGTCTGACGCCTTTGTCGGGGGAAAAACTGTTTTTT.

This clone was seen more than once but under ten times. This sequence joins TRBV5-1 and TRBJ2-3; D is undetermined. The CDR3 loop spans 19 amino acids. V was trimmed by 0 bases and J by 0 bases, leaving 20 bases between them. Germline loops: CDR1 SGHRS, CDR2 YFSETQ. Written as DNA, the CDR3 is TGCGCCAGCAGCTTGGCCGAGCGCTTACTTGGTTCTAGCACAGATACGCAGTATTTT. Translation: CASSLAERLLGSSTDTQYF.

The chain is built from TRBV7-3 and TRBJ2-3, with TRBD1 as a possible D gene (6 bases). This CDR3 comprises 13 residues. Deletions cut 5 bases from V and 10 bases from J, with 16 bases between. The germline V gene encodes CDR1 SGHTA and CDR2 FQGTGA. The CDR3 DNA is TGTGCCAGCAGCATGGGGGCTGGGGAAGCGCAGTATTTT. Its protein product is CASSMGAGEAQYF.

The CDR3 DNA is TGCAGTGCTAGTAGTTACAATGAGCAGTTCTTC. Its translation: CSASSYNEQFF. The J gene is TRBJ2-1, the V gene TRBV20-1; D gene uncertain. CDR1 and CDR2 from the germline V gene are DFQATT and SNEGSKA (reference sequence). V was trimmed by 3 bases and J by 4 bases, leaving 4 bases between them. The CDR3 has 11 amino acids.

The chain uses TRBV6-5 and TRBJ2-1; tentative D call: TRBD2 (5 bases). The germline V gene encodes CDR1 MNHEY and CDR2 SVGAGI. V gave up 10 bases and J gave up 5 bases, with 18 bases separating them. This CDR3 is built from 14 residues. This CDR3 reads CATASGSQDNEQFF. In nucleotides, the CDR3 is TGTGCCACAGCGTCGGGGAGTCAGGACAATGAGCAGTTCTTC.

The chain carries TRBV10-3 and TRBJ1-2, with D tentatively TRBD1 (6 bases). The germline gives CDR1 ENHRY, CDR2 SYGVKD. Deletions cut 10 bases from V and 6 bases from J, with 15 bases between. The CDR3 is 12 amino acids. CDR3 loop: CATSGGLDGYTF. CDR3 coding DNA: TGTGCCACCTCCGGGGGCCTAGATGGCTACACCTTC.

This rearrangement joins TRBV9 to TRBJ1-2; D perhaps matches TRBD1 (6 bases). This CDR3 region has 16 residues. Germline V gene sequence: CDR1 SGDLS, CDR2 YYNGEE. The V end was cut by 0 bases, the J end by 4 bases, with 16 bases between. CDR3 amino acids: CASSVARTGPGYGYTF. The CDR3 region has the DNA TGTGCCAGCAGCGTAGCCCGAACAGGGCCCGGCTATGGCTACACCTTC.

V gene TRBV10-3 combines with J gene TRBJ2-7, with unresolved D. Per germline, CDR1 ENHRY and CDR2 SYGVKD. The V gene lost 3 bases and the J gene lost 2 bases, with 8 bases spanning the gap. The CDR3 is made up of 13 amino acids. The CDR3 nucleotides read TGTGCCATCAGTGACCCGCTCACCTACGAGCAGTACTTC. Its protein is CAISDPLTYEQYF.

The genes are TRBV11-2 and TRBJ2-7, with 9 bases fitting TRBD1. CDR3 length: 14 amino acids. J lost 5 bases, V lost 4 bases, and 6 bases had no gene match. Germline V CDR1 and CDR2: SGHAT, FQNNGV. CDR3 sequence (DNA): TGTGCCAGCAGCTACGGACAGGGGCCTCACGAGCAGTACTTC. This codes for CASSYGQGPHEQYF.

Comments on this clone: This may come from a read error, since a much larger clone is one base off. This sequence joins TRBV6-5 and TRBJ2-7, with 9 bases fitting TRBD2. The CDR3 sequence is 15 residues long. Germline V lookup: CDR1 MNHEY, CDR2 SVGAGI. The CDR3, as DNA: TGTGTCAGCAGTTACTCTACTAGCGGGCCCTACGAGCAGTACTTC. Translating it yields CVSSYSTSGPYEQYF.

The table lists this clone with a few counts. This chain uses TRBV25-1 with TRBJ2-3, with 12 nucleotides matching TRBD2. There are 17 residues in the CDR3. Germline assignment: CDR1 MGHDK and CDR2 SYGVNS. J lost 0 bases, V lost 6 bases, and 7 bases had no gene match. The CDR3 loop reads CASRLAGGPSSTDTQYF. The CDR3, as DNA: TGTGCCAGCAGACTAGCGGGGGGTCCTTCTAGCACAGATACGCAGTATTTT.

The V gene is TRBV10-2, the J gene TRBJ2-5; the match to TRBD2 covers 10 bases. CDR1 is WSHSY and CDR2 is SAAADI in the germline V gene. V was pared by 8 bases and J by 0 bases, with 15 bases of the junction left unmatched. This CDR3 contains 18 residues. The chain's CDR3 is CASRPFSGTSDYQETQYF. In DNA, the CDR3 is TGCGCCAGCCGCCCTTTTTCGGGGACTAGCGACTACCAAGAGACCCAGTACTTC.

This clone came up a few times. J is TRBJ2-2 and V is TRBV27, with D perhaps matching TRBD2 (5 bases). V was clipped by 5 bases and J by 6 bases, with 7 bases between them. The CDR3 is 12 residues long. In germline, CDR1 is MNHEY, CDR2 SMNVEV (reference sequence). CDR3 sequence (DNA): TGTGCCAGCAGTCCCGGGGCCGGGGAGCTGTTTTTT. Protein: CASSPGAGELFF.

This rearrangement joins TRBV4-1 to TRBJ2-1; 11 nucleotides agree with TRBD2. Germline V gene lookup returns CDR1 MGHRA and CDR2 YSYEKL. This CDR3 has 18 residues. J lost 5 bases, V lost 3 bases, and 12 bases had no gene match. The CDR3 here is CASSQRQTSGTANNEQFF. The CDR3 DNA reads TGCGCCAGCAGCCAGCGGCAGACTAGCGGGACTGCGAACAATGAGCAGTTCTTC.

DNA of the CDR3: TGTGCCAGCAGTCCATTAGCGGGACGTACCTACGAGCAGTACTTC. Protein product: CASSPLAGRTYEQYF. The chain joins TRBV7-9 to TRBJ2-7, with TRBD2 matching 8 bases. The CDR3 is made up of 15 amino acids. From germline, CDR1 is SEHNR and CDR2 FQNEAQ (reference sequence). J was trimmed by 2 bases and V by 6 bases; bases with no gene match: 9. Together with reference TRBV7-9 and TRBJ2-7, the CDR3 gives the full variable domain: DTGVSQNPRHKITKRGQNVTFRCDPISEHNRLYWYRQTLGQGPEFLTYFQNEAQLEKSRLLSDRFSAERPKGSFSTLEIQRTEQGDSAMYLCASSPLAGRTYEQYFGPGTRLTVT.

This chain links TRBV5-6 with TRBJ1-2; 8 bases fit TRBD1. J was trimmed by 0 bases and V by 0 bases; bases with no gene match: 7. Germline V gives CDR1 SGHDT, CDR2 YYEEEE. The CDR3 is 17 residues long. CDR3 sequence (DNA): TGTGCCAGCAGCTTGGGGCCCGACAGGGGTTCTAACTATGGCTACACCTTC. This sequence encodes CASSLGPDRGSNYGYTF.

The chain is built from TRBV5-1 and TRBJ2-3; 8 positions agree with TRBD2. The CDR3 is made up of 16 amino acids. Germline V gene data show CDR1 as SGHRS and CDR2 as YFSETQ. V was pared by 0 bases and J by 4 bases, with 7 bases of the junction left unmatched. The CDR3 region has the DNA TGCGCCAGCAGCTTGGGAGCGGGGGAGGAACCAGATACGCAGTATTTT. Its protein product is CASSLGAGEEPDTQYF.

This clone was seen only a few times. The chain carries TRBV5-1 and TRBJ2-7; either TRBD1 or TRBD2 may supply D (5 bases each). Germline V gene sequence: CDR1 SGHRS, CDR2 YFSETQ. The length of the CDR3 is 14 residues. V lost 1 base and J lost 3, with 11 bases in between. CDR3: CASSLTGTVYEQYF. In DNA form, the CDR3 reads TGCGCCAGCAGCTTGACCGGGACCGTCTACGAGCAGTACTTC.

This clone was seen a single time. The chain has TRBV4-1 and TRBJ2-7; tentative D call: TRBD1 (5 bases). CDR1 MGHRA and CDR2 YSYEKL come from the germline V gene. Trimming left V 1 base short and J 3 bases short, with 25 bases between. The CDR3 runs 19 residues. CDR3 nucleotides: TGCGCCAGCAGCCAAGGACCAACAGGTGCCCATTCCCCTCTCTACGAGCAGTACTTC. This translates into CASSQGPTGAHSPLYEQYF.